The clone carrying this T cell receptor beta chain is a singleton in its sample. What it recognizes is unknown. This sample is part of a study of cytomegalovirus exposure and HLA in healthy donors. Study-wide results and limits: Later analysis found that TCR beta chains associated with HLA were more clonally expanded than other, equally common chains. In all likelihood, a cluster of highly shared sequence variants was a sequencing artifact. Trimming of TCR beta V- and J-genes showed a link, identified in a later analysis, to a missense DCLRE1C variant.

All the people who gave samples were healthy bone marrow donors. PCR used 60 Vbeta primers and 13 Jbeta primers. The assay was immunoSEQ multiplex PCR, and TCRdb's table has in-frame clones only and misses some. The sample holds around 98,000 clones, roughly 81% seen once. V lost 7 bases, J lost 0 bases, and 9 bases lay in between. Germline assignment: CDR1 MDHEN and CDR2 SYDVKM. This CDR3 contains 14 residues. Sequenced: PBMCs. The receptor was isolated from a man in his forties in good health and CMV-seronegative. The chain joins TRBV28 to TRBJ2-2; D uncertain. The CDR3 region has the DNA TGTGCCAGCATTGGCACCCCGAACACCGGGGAGCTGTTTTTT. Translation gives CASIGTPNTGELFF.